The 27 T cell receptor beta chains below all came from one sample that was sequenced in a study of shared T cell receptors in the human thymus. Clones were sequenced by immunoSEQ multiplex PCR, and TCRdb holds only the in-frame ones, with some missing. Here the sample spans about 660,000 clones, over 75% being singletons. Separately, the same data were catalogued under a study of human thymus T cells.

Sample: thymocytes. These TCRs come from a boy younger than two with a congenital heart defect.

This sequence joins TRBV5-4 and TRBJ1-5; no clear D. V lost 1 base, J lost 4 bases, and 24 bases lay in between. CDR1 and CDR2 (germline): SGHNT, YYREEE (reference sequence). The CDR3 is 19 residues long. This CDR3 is CASSLFRCTGMLFNQPQHF. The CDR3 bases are TGTGCCAGCAGCTTGTTCCGCTGTACGGGGATGTTATTTAATCAGCCCCAGCATTTT.

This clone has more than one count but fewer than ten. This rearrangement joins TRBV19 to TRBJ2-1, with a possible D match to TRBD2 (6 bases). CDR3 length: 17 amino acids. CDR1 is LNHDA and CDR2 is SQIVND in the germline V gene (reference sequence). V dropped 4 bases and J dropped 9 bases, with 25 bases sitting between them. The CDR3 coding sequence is TGTGCCAGTAGTAGAAAACCCCCGGGACTCACCTATCGTGAGCAGTTCTTC. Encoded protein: CASSRKPPGLTYREQFF. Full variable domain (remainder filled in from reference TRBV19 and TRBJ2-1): DGGITQSPKYLFRKEGQNVTLSCEQNLNHDAMYWYRQDPGQGLRLIYYSQIVNDFQKGDIAEGYSVSREKKESFPLTVTSAQKNPTAFYLCASSRKPPGLTYREQFFGPGTRLTVL.

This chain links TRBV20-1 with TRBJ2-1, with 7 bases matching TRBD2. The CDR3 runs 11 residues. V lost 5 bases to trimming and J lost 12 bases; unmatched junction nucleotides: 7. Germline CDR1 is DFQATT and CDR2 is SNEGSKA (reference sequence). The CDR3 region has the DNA TGCAGTGCTGGCCGGGGGAGGGTGCAGTTCTTC. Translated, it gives CSAGRGRVQFF.

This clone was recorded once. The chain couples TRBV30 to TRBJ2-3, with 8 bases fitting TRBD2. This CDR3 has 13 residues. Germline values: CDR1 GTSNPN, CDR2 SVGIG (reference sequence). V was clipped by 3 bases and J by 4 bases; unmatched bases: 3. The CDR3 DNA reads TGTGCCTGGAGGACTAGCGTGGCAGATACGCAGTATTTT. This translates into CAWRTSVADTQYF.

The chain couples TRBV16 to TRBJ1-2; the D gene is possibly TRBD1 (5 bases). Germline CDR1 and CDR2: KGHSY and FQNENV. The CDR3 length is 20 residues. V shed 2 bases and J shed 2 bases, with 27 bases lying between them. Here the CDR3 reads CASSQTKGHRSQSNNYGYTF. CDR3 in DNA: TGTGCCAGCAGCCAAACTAAGGGTCACAGGTCCCAATCCAACAACTATGGCTACACCTTC.

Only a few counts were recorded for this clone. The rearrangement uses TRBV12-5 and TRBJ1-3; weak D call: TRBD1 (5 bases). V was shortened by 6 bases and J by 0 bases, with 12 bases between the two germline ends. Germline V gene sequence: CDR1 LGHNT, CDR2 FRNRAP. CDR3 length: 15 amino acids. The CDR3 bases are TGTGCTAGTGGCCCCGGGGGGTTCTCTGGAAACACCATATATTTT. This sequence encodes CASGPGGFSGNTIYF.

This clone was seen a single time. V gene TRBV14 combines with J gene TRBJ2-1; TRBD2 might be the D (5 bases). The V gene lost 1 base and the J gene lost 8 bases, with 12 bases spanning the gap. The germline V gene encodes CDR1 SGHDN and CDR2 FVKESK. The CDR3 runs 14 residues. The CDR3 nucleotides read TGTGCCAGCAGCCAAGGGTGGCCTAGCTATGAGCAGTTCTTC. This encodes CASSQGWPSYEQFF. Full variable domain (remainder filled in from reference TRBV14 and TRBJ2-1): EAGVTQFPSHSVIEKGQTVTLRCDPISGHDNLYWYRRVMGKEIKFLLHFVKESKQDESGMPNNRFLAERTGGTYSTLKVQPAELEDSGVYFCASSQGWPSYEQFFGPGTRLTVL.

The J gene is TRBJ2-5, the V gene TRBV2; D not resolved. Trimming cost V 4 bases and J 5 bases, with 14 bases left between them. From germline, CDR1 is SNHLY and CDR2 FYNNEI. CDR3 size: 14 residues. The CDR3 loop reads CASSVPRLDETQYF. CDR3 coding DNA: TGTGCCAGCAGTGTTCCTAGATTAGACGAGACCCAGTACTTC.

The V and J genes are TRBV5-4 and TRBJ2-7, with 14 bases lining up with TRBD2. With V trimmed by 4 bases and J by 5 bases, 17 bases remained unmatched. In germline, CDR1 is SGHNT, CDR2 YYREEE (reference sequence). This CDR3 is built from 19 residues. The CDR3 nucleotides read TGTGCCAGCAGCCTTCCGGGACTAGCGGGAGAGTTAGGGAAGCACGAGCAGTACTTC. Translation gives CASSLPGLAGELGKHEQYF.

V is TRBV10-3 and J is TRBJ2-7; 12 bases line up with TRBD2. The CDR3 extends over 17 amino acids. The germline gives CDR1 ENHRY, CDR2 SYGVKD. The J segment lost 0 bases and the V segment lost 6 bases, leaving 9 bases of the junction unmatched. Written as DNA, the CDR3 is TGTGCCATCAGCACCGGGACTAGCGGGCCCCTCTCCTACGAGCAGTACTTC. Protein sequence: CAISTGTSGPLSYEQYF.

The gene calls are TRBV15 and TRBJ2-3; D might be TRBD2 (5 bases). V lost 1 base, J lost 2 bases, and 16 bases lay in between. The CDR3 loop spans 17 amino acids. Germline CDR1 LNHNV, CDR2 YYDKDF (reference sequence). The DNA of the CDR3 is TGTGCCACCAGCAGAGTTCGGGGATTGGGTTACACAGATACGCAGTATTTT. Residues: CATSRVRGLGYTDTQYF.

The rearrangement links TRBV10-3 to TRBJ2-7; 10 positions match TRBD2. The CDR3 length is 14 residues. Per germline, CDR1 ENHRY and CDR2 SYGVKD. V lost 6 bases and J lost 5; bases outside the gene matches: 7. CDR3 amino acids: CAIRASGSLNEQYF. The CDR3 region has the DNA TGTGCCATCAGAGCTAGCGGGAGCTTGAACGAGCAGTACTTC.

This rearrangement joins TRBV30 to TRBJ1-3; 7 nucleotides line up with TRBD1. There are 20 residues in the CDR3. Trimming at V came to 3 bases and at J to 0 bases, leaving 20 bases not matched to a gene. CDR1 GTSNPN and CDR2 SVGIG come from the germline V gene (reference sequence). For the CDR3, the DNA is TGTGCCTGGAGGCGGGACCTCCAACTAGTGACAGGGAACTCTGGAAACACCATATATTTT. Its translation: CAWRRDLQLVTGNSGNTIYF.

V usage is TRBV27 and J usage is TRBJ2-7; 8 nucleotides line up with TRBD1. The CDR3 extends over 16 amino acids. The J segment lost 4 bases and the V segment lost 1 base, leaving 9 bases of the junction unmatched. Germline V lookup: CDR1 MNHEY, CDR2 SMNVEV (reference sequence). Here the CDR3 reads CASSLFIGTGGYEQYF. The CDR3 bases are TGTGCCAGCAGTTTATTTATAGGGACAGGAGGATACGAGCAGTACTTC.

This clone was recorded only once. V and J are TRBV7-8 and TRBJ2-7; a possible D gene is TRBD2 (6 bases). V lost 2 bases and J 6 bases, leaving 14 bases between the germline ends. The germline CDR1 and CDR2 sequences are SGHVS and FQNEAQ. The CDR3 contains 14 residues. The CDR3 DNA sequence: TGTGCCAGCAGCTTATTCCCGGGGAGGCCCGAGCAGTACTTC. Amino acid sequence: CASSLFPGRPEQYF. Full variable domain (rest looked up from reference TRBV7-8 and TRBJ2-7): GAGVSQSPRYKVAKRGQDVALRCDPISGHVSLFWYQQALGQGPEFLTYFQNEAQLDKSGLPSDRFFAERPEGSVSTLKIQRTQQEDSAVYLCASSLFPGRPEQYFGPGTRLTVT.

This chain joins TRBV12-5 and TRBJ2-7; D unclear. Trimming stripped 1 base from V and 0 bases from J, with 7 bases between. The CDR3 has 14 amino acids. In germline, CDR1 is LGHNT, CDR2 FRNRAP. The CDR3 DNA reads TGTGCTAGTGGTTTGGGGCAGATCTCCTACGAGCAGTACTTC. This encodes CASGLGQISYEQYF.

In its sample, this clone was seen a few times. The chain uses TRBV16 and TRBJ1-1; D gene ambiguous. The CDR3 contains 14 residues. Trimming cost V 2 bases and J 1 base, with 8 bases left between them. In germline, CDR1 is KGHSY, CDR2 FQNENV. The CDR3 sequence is CASSQGLSNTEAFF. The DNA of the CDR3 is TGTGCCAGCAGCCAAGGACTGTCGAACACTGAAGCTTTCTTT.

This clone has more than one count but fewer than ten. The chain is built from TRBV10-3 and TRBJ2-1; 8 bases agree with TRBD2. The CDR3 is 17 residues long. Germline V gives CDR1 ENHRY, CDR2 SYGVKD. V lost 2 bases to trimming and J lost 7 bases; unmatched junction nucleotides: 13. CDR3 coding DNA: TGTGCCATCAGTGAGGTGTCCCTAGCGGGTCTACCGAATGAGCAGTTCTTC. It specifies CAISEVSLAGLPNEQFF.

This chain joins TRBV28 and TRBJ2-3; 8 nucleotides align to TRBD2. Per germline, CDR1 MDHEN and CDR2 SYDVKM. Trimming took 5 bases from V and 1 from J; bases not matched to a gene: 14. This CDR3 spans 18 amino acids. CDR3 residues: CASSQSPGGALGTDTQYF. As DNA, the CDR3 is TGTGCCAGCAGTCAATCCCCGGGGGGGGCCCTGGGCACAGATACGCAGTATTTT.

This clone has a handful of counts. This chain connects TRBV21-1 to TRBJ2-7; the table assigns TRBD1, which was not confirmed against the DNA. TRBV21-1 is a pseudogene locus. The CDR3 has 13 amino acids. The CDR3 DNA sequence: TGTGCCAGCAGCGGACAGCAAACCTACGAGCAGTACTTC. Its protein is CASSGQQTYEQYF.

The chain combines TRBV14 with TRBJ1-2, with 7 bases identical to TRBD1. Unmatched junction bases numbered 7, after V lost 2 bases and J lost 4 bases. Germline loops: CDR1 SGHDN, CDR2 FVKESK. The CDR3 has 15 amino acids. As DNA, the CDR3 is TGTGCCAGCAGCCAATCTGGAGGGGGCGCCTATGGCTACACCTTC. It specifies CASSQSGGGAYGYTF.

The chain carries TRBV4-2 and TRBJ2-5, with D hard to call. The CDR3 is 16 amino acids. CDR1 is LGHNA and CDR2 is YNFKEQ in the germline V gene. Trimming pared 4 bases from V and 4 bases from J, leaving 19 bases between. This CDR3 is CASSLTRRPPLETQYF. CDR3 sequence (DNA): TGTGCCAGCAGCCTCACGAGGAGACCCCCCTTAGAGACCCAGTACTTC.

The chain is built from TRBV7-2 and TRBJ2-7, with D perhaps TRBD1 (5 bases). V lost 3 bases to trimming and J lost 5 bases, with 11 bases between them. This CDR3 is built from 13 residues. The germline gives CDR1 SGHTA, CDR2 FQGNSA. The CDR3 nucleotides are TGTGCCAGCAGCTTCGGAAGGGGCAACGAGCAGTACTTC. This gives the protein CASSFGRGNEQYF.

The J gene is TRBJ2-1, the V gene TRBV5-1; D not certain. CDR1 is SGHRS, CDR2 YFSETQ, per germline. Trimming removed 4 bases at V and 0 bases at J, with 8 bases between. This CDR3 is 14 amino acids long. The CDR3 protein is CASSGQLSYNEQFF. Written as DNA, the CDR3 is TGCGCCAGCAGCGGGCAGCTCTCCTACAATGAGCAGTTCTTC.

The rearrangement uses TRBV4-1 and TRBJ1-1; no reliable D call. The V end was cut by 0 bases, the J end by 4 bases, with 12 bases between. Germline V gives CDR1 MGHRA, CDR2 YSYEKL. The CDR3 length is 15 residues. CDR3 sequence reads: CASSQDLARLTEAFF. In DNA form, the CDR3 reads TGCGCCAGCAGCCAAGATCTGGCCAGACTCACTGAAGCTTTCTTT.

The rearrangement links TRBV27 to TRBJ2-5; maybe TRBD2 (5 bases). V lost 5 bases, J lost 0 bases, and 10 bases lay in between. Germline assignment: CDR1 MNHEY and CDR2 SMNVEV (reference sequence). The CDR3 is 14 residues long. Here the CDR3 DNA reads TGTGCCAGCAGTGGGCCCGGGGACCAAGAGACCCAGTACTTC. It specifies CASSGPGDQETQYF.

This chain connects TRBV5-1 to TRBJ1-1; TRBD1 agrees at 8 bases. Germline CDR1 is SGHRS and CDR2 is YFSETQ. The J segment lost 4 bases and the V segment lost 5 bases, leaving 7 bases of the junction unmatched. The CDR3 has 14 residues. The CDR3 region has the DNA TGCGCCAGCAGTACTGACAGGGGTGGCACTGAAGCTTTCTTT. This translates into CASSTDRGGTEAFF.